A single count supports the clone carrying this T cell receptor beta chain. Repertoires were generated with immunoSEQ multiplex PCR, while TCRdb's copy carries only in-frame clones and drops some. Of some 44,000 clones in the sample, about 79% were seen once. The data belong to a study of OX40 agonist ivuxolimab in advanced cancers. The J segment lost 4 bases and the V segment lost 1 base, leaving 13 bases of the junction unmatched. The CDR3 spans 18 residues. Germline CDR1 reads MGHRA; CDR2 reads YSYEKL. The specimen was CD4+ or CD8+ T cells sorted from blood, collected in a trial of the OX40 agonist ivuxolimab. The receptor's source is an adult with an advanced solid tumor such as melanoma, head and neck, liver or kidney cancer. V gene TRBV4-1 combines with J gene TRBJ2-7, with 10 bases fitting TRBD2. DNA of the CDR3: TGCGCCAGCAGCCAAGGGGCTAGCGGGGGACCGGGCCTATACGAGCAGTACTTC. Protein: CASSQGASGGPGLYEQYF.